This paragraph covers one TCR beta chain sequence. The antigen remains unidentified. The CDR3 contains 15 residues. Trimming took off 1 base at V and 0 bases at J, with 13 bases between the two ends. Per the germline V gene, CDR1 is DFQATT and CDR2 is SNEGSKA (reference sequence). The record originates from a study of blood T cells in healthy people across ages. Study-level findings and limits: TCR beta diversity tracked closely with naive T cell percentage.

Then a second PCR, running roughly 6 to 11 cycles, was carried out with a sample-barcoded 5' primer and a J-beta primer mix. TCRdb recomputed calls from the 5' RACE reads with MiXCR, one row per CDR3 protein. The sample holds 550,000 to 600,000 distinct CDR3 sequences, 25% to 30% seen once. The sample consisted of blood. This chain links TRBV20-1 with TRBJ2-7; D is unresolved. The clonotype comes from a woman between 70 and 85 years old in good health. For the CDR3, the DNA is TGCAGTGCTAGAGCCCCGGGCAGGTTCTCCTACGAGCAGTACTTC. It yields the protein CSARAPGRFSYEQYF.